This TCR beta chain was profiled in a study of cytomegalovirus exposure and HLA in healthy donors. As for the study in general: The approximately 670 first-cohort repertoires and the roughly 120 validation repertoires shared the same platform, a later analysis reported.

Sequencing was performed with immunoSEQ multiplex PCR; in TCRdb, only in-frame clones are kept and a portion is missing. The sample lists some 56,000 clones, 90% to 95% occurring once. The TCR comes from a man between 18 and 35 years old in good health and CMV-seronegative. The sample comprised PBMCs.

CDR3 amino acids: CASMTPGGNQPQHF. CDR3 sequence (DNA): TGTGCCAGCATGACCCCAGGGGGAAATCAGCCCCAGCATTTT. V is TRBV28 and J is TRBJ1-5; 7 bases line up with TRBD1. The germline V gene has CDR1 MDHEN and CDR2 SYDVKM. After removal of 7 bases from V and 4 bases from J, the junction contained 7 bases not matched to a gene. The CDR3 spans 14 residues. The whole variable domain, filled in from reference TRBV28 and TRBJ1-5, reads DVKVTQSSRYLVKRTGEKVFLECVQDMDHENMFWYRQDPGLGLRLIYFSYDVKMKEKGDIPEGYSVSREKKERFSLILESASTNQTSMYLCASMTPGGNQPQHFGDGTRLSIL.